The 21 T cell receptor beta chains listed next were all sequenced from one sample in a study of cytomegalovirus exposure and HLA in healthy donors. Only in-frame clones appear in the TCRdb table, and some are missing; sequencing was by immunoSEQ multiplex PCR. This table has about 56,000 clones, around nine tenths appearing once. The sample taken for sequencing was PBMCs. The receptors shown here come from a man aged 18-30 years in good health and CMV-seronegative.

The chain joins TRBV5-1 to TRBJ2-2; 7 nucleotides agree with TRBD1. Trimming at V came to 0 bases and at J to 6 bases, leaving 11 bases not matched to a gene. This CDR3 contains 17 residues. From germline, CDR1 is SGHRS and CDR2 YFSETQ. The CDR3, as DNA: TGCGCCAGCAGCTTGGCCGTTGACAGGGTTTTCCCCGGGGAGCTGTTTTTT. Protein product: CASSLAVDRVFPGELFF.

The chain combines TRBV19 with TRBJ2-1, with D unresolved. CDR3 length equals 12 residues. V gave up 5 bases and J gave up 8 bases, with 10 bases separating them. CDR1 is LNHDA, CDR2 SQIVND, per germline (reference sequence). In DNA form, the CDR3 reads TGTGCCAGTAGTGCCCTCGGGTATGAGCAGTTCTTC. This codes for CASSALGYEQFF.

The chain carries TRBV29-1 and TRBJ2-7; D is possibly TRBD2 (5 bases). CDR1 and CDR2 from the germline V gene are SQVTM and ANQGSEA. V was clipped by 4 bases and J by 0 bases, with 10 bases between them. This CDR3 spans 13 amino acids. CDR3 DNA sequence: TGCAGCGTTGTTCCTAGCAGCTCCTACGAGCAGTACTTC. It encodes CSVVPSSSYEQYF.

J is TRBJ2-1 and V is TRBV4-3; TRBD2 matches 9 bases. Germline V gene data show CDR1 as LGHNA and CDR2 as YSLEER. J gave up 2 bases and V 0 bases, and 5 bases lay outside the gene matches. The CDR3 has 17 residues. The chain's CDR3 is CASSQDGAGGPYNEQFF. The CDR3 DNA follows: TGCGCCAGCAGCCAAGATGGCGCGGGAGGGCCCTACAATGAGCAGTTCTTC.

V is TRBV28 and J is TRBJ2-3; D is possibly TRBD2 (5 bases). Germline loops: CDR1 MDHEN, CDR2 SYDVKM. V shed 7 bases and J shed 2 bases, with 16 bases lying between them. The CDR3 covers 15 residues. CDR3 in amino acids: CASTESGRLTDTQYF. The CDR3 DNA is TGTGCCAGCACCGAGAGCGGCAGACTCACAGATACGCAGTATTTT.

The chain has TRBV14 and TRBJ2-1; the match to TRBD2 covers 14 bases. V gave up 3 bases and J gave up 7 bases; unmatched junction bases: 14. There are 19 residues in the CDR3. Germline V CDR1 and CDR2: SGHDN, FVKESK. The DNA for the CDR3 is TGTGCCAGCAGCCAGAGAAAATCCGGGACTAGCGGGAGTAGGAATGAGCAGTTCTTC. This sequence encodes CASSQRKSGTSGSRNEQFF.

This chain links TRBV7-6 with TRBJ2-3; 12 positions agree with TRBD2. CDR1 and CDR2 (germline): SGHVS, FNYEAQ. Trimming at V came to 0 bases and at J to 6 bases, leaving 1 base not matched to a gene. CDR3 length equals 15 residues. The CDR3 sequence: CASSLATSGRDTQYF. The CDR3 DNA reads as TGTGCCAGCAGCTTAGCCACTAGCGGGAGGGATACGCAGTATTTT.

The chain employs TRBV6-1 and TRBJ1-5, with D uncertain. CDR3 size: 15 residues. Trimming removed 0 bases at V and 6 bases at J, with 12 bases between. Germline V gives CDR1 MNHNS, CDR2 SASEGT. This CDR3 is CASSEAGRAFQPQHF. The CDR3 DNA reads TGTGCCAGCAGTGAAGCAGGGAGGGCCTTTCAGCCCCAGCATTTT.

The chain employs TRBV4-1 and TRBJ1-2; 7 bases match TRBD1. The CDR3 totals 16 residues. Germline loops: CDR1 MGHRA, CDR2 YSYEKL. J lost 0 bases, V lost 4 bases, and 8 bases had no gene match. CDR3 loop: CASSPPDRQPNYGYTF. Written as DNA, the CDR3 is TGCGCCAGCAGCCCGCCGGACAGGCAACCTAACTATGGCTACACCTTC.

V gene TRBV7-2 combines with J gene TRBJ2-6, with TRBD1 matching 7 bases. Trimming removed 2 bases from V and 0 bases from J; junction bases left unmatched: 7. The CDR3 sequence is 18 residues long. Germline CDR1 and CDR2: SGHTA and FQGNSA. CDR3 protein: CASSLNRGWDSGANVLTF. CDR3 DNA: TGTGCCAGCAGCTTAAACAGGGGATGGGACTCTGGGGCCAACGTCCTGACTTTC. The full variable domain, with the rest looked up from reference TRBV7-2 and TRBJ2-6, is GAGVSQSPSNKVTEKGKDVELRCDPISGHTALYWYRQSLGQGLEFLIYFQGNSAPDKSGLPSDRFSAERTGGSVSTLTIQRTQQEDSAVYLCASSLNRGWDSGANVLTFGAGSRLTVL.

This chain joins TRBV28 and TRBJ2-4; no firm D call. Trimming stripped 3 bases from V and 5 bases from J, with 5 bases between. The CDR3 totals 12 residues. Germline CDR1 MDHEN, CDR2 SYDVKM. This CDR3 is CASSFRENIQYF. For the CDR3, the DNA is TGTGCCAGCAGTTTCCGAGAAAACATTCAGTACTTC.

This clone was detected only once. The V call is TRBV6-1, the J call TRBJ2-1; the D gene is possibly TRBD2 (6 bases). CDR3 length: 13 amino acids. Germline V gene lookup returns CDR1 MNHNS and CDR2 SASEGT. Between the trimmed V and J ends, which lost 4 bases and 4 bases, there was a span of 8 bases. CDR3 coding DNA: TGTGCCAGCAGTGGGGACTTTTACAATGAGCAGTTCTTC. Translating gives CASSGDFYNEQFF.

The chain combines TRBV6-5 with TRBJ2-7; tentative D call: TRBD2 (6 bases). Trimming cost V 4 bases and J 4 bases, with 17 bases left between them. Germline V gene lookup returns CDR1 MNHEY and CDR2 SVGAGI. The CDR3 is made up of 15 amino acids. The CDR3 sequence: CASSSLWRGSYEQYF. The CDR3 DNA follows: TGTGCCAGCAGTTCCTTATGGCGGGGATCGTACGAGCAGTACTTC.

The chain joins TRBV5-1 to TRBJ2-3, with 12 bases identical to TRBD2. V shed 1 base and J 1 base; nucleotides not matched to a gene: 10. Germline V gene lookup returns CDR1 SGHRS and CDR2 YFSETQ. CDR3 size: 19 residues. The CDR3 reads CASSLTGLAGGGRTDTQYF. CDR3 bases: TGCGCCAGCAGCTTGACGGGGCTAGCGGGAGGGGGTCGCACAGATACGCAGTATTTT.

The chain recombines TRBV28 with TRBJ1-2; D perhaps matches TRBD1 (5 bases). V gave up 4 bases and J gave up 4 bases, with 13 bases separating them. This CDR3 spans 14 amino acids. Germline CDR1 and CDR2: MDHEN and SYDVKM. CDR3 nucleotide sequence: TGTGCCAGCAGTTCGCTCCAGGGCTCCTATGGCTACACCTTC. This translates into CASSSLQGSYGYTF.

The V gene is TRBV27, the J gene TRBJ2-1; possible D gene TRBD2, 6 bases. Trimming stripped 4 bases from V and 6 bases from J, with 16 bases between. Germline CDR1 is MNHEY and CDR2 is SMNVEV (reference sequence). The CDR3 loop spans 15 amino acids. The CDR3 reads CASSSLGLPSNEQFF. DNA of the CDR3: TGTGCCAGCAGTTCCTTGGGACTTCCCTCCAATGAGCAGTTCTTC.

In nucleotides, the CDR3 is TGTGCCACCGGGGGAGGGGGTAGGAATGAGCAGTTCTTC. This translates into CATGGGGRNEQFF. The gene calls are TRBV28 and TRBJ2-1; tentative D call: TRBD2 (7 bases). This CDR3 is built from 13 residues. The germline V gene encodes CDR1 MDHEN and CDR2 SYDVKM. V was cut by 10 bases and J by 7 bases, with 17 bases left in between.

The chain recombines TRBV19 with TRBJ1-2; D call uncertain. CDR1 is LNHDA and CDR2 is SQIVND in the germline V gene (reference sequence). V gave up 1 base and J gave up 4 bases, with 10 bases separating them. This CDR3 spans 14 amino acids. CDR3 nucleotide sequence: TGTGCCAGTAGTATAGCCGGGGTAGGCTATGGCTACACCTTC. Its translation: CASSIAGVGYGYTF.

This chain uses TRBV5-1 with TRBJ2-5; TRBD2 matches 16 bases. CDR1 is SGHRS, CDR2 YFSETQ, per germline. This CDR3 spans 17 amino acids. The V gene end was trimmed by 4 bases and the J gene end by 1 base; junction bases not matched to a gene: 4. CDR3 in DNA: TGCGCCAGCAGCACGGGACTAGCGGGAGGGCCCCAAGAGACCCAGTACTTC. This codes for CASSTGLAGGPQETQYF.

The V call is TRBV9, the J call TRBJ2-5; 9 positions agree with TRBD2. V dropped 1 base and J dropped 2; count of bases not matched to a gene: 12. CDR1 and CDR2 from the germline V gene are SGDLS and YYNGEE. The CDR3 length is 18 residues. CDR3 bases: TGTGCCAGCAGCGTAAATAGCCTTGTTAGCGGGGGACAAGAGACCCAGTACTTC. It specifies CASSVNSLVSGGQETQYF. The full variable domain, in which reference TRBV9 and TRBJ2-5 provide the parts outside the CDR3, is DSGVTQTPKHLITATGQRVTLRCSPRSGDLSVYWYQQSLDQGLQFLIQYYNGEERAKGNILERFSAQQFPDLHSELNLSSLELGDSALYFCASSVNSLVSGGQETQYFGPGTRLLVL.

The rearrangement joins TRBV5-5 to TRBJ1-4; D might be TRBD1 (6 bases). The V and J ends lost 0 bases and 5 bases respectively, with 8 bases between them. Germline CDR1 is SGHKS and CDR2 is YYEKEE (reference sequence). The CDR3 spans 14 residues. CDR3 protein: CASSLAGVNEKLFF. CDR3 DNA: TGTGCCAGCAGCTTGGCAGGGGTAAATGAAAAACTGTTTTTT.